The 4 T cell receptor beta chains given below trace back to one sample, sequenced in a study of T cells in Graves' hyperthyroidism and ophthalmopathy. RNA transcripts served as the template for amplifying TCR beta CDR3 regions. The primer set for the first-round RT-PCR of the TCR CDR3 was HTBI. Each CDR3 protein is one row after TCRdb ran MiXCR on the multiplex PCR reads. The data hold approximately 530,000 distinct CDR3 sequences, with approximately 16% observed a single time. Sequenced material: blood. These receptors originate from a woman aged 18-29 years with Graves' hyperthyroidism.

This clonotype was picked up a small number of times. This chain connects TRBV20-1 to TRBJ1-5; tentative D call: TRBD1 (6 bases). This CDR3 has 13 amino acids. V dropped 5 bases and J dropped 7 bases, with 15 bases sitting between them. CDR1 and CDR2 from the germline V gene are DFQATT and SNEGSKA (reference sequence). The CDR3 reads CSASTGPQQPQHF. CDR3 nucleotide sequence: TGCAGTGCTTCGACAGGCCCCCAACAGCCCCAGCATTTT.

The chain is built from TRBV20-1 and TRBJ2-7; 7 bases are a match to TRBD2. With V trimmed by 3 bases and J by 5 bases, 7 bases remained unmatched. CDR3 length: 13 residues. Germline values: CDR1 DFQATT, CDR2 SNEGSKA (reference sequence). CDR3 nucleotide sequence: TGCAGTGCTAGGGGAGGGGAGAACCACGAGCAGTACTTC. Amino acids: CSARGGENHEQYF.

This clonotype was seen at least ten times. The chain links TRBV27 to TRBJ2-3, with 9 bases identical to TRBD1. The germline CDR1 and CDR2 sequences are MNHEY and SMNVEV (reference sequence). Germline trimming cut 2 bases from V and 3 bases from J; bases unmatched to any gene: 3. This CDR3 has 15 amino acids. The CDR3 here is CASSLRQGVTDTQYF. CDR3 coding DNA: TGTGCCAGCAGTTTACGACAGGGGGTAACAGATACGCAGTATTTT.

V is TRBV6-1 and J is TRBJ1-2; 7 bases align to TRBD1. Germline trimming cut 4 bases from V and 5 bases from J; bases unmatched to any gene: 7. The germline gives CDR1 MNHNS, CDR2 SASEGT. The CDR3 runs 14 residues. CDR3 sequence reads: CASSGPGQIYGYTF. CDR3 in DNA: TGTGCCAGCAGTGGACCGGGACAGATTTATGGCTACACCTTC.